A single sample gave rise to the 27 T cell receptor beta chains below, sequenced in a study of blood T cells in healthy people across ages. The use of a sample-barcoded 5' primer and a J-beta primer mix characterized a second PCR of roughly 6 to 11 cycles. TCRdb recomputed calls from the 5' RACE reads with MiXCR, one row per CDR3 protein. The table lists about 650,000 distinct CDR3 sequences, about 32% of them singletons. Sequencing was carried out using blood. Receptors originate from a woman aged 80 or over in good health.

There are many counts of this clonotype. The CDR3 here is CASTDFLDYEQYF. The CDR3, as DNA: TGTGCCAGCACTGATTTTCTTGACTACGAGCAGTACTTC. J is TRBJ2-7 and V is TRBV6-1; D is uncertain. Per the germline V gene, CDR1 is MNHNS and CDR2 is SASEGT. The CDR3 loop spans 13 amino acids. Trimming took off 7 bases at V and 3 bases at J, with 13 bases between the two ends.

J is TRBJ1-1 and V is TRBV15; D possibly corresponds to TRBD1 (5 bases). Germline V gene lookup returns CDR1 LNHNV and CDR2 YYDKDF (reference sequence). With 6 bases removed from V and 4 bases from J, the gap between germline ends came to 12 bases. The CDR3 loop spans 13 amino acids. CDR3 protein: CATSGAGGTEAFF. CDR3 DNA sequence: TGTGCCACCAGTGGGGCTGGGGGCACTGAAGCTTTCTTT.

For this clonotype: A much larger clone differs by one base, so this may be a read error. The chain joins TRBV7-9 to TRBJ2-4; maybe TRBD1 (6 bases). This CDR3 has 14 amino acids. Germline values: CDR1 SEHNR, CDR2 FQNEAQ (reference sequence). The V gene lost 4 bases and the J gene lost 6 bases, with 13 bases spanning the gap. As DNA, the CDR3 is TGTGCCAGCAGCTCAGGGGCGGACAGAAACATTCAGTACTTC. It specifies CASSSGADRNIQYF.

This clonotype was counted many times. The V gene is TRBV25-1, the J gene TRBJ1-1, with TRBD1 matching over 7 bases. Germline V gene sequence: CDR1 MGHDK, CDR2 SYGVNS. Losses at the gene ends were 5 bases for V and 3 bases for J; bases not matched to a gene: 3. The CDR3 extends over 13 amino acids. CDR3 nucleotide sequence: TGTGCCAGCAGTAGAGGGGGCTACACTGAAGCTTTCTTT. Its translation is CASSRGGYTEAFF.

Of note for this clonotype: A much larger clone is a single base away; this may be a read error. V is TRBV11-1 and J is TRBJ2-3; D not certain. Germline CDR1 and CDR2: SGHAT and FQDESV (reference sequence). Trimming shortened V by 5 bases and J by 5 bases, and 17 bases separated the two germline ends. The length of the CDR3 is 15 residues. The CDR3 region has the DNA TGTGCCAGCAGCCTGCACCCAGGCGGTGAAGATACGCAGTATTTT. It yields the protein CASSLHPGGEDTQYF.

The rearrangement joins TRBV28 to TRBJ1-5; no definite D call. Germline V CDR1 and CDR2: MDHEN, SYDVKM. V lost 10 bases to trimming and J lost 7 bases, with 20 bases between them. CDR3 size: 14 residues. CDR3 loop: CATRILEDGQPQHF. CDR3 DNA: TGTGCCACCCGAATCCTAGAAGATGGCCAGCCCCAGCATTTT.

The chain links TRBV15 to TRBJ2-5; D is perhaps TRBD1 (5 bases). The CDR3 has 14 amino acids. Deletions cut 1 base from V and 5 bases from J, with 11 bases between. CDR1 is LNHNV, CDR2 YYDKDF, per germline (reference sequence). The CDR3 DNA sequence: TGTGCCACCAGCAGAGGGACATTCGCGGAGACCCAGTACTTC. Amino acid sequence: CATSRGTFAETQYF.

About this clonotype itself: A read error may be the cause here, since a much bigger clone is one base away. The chain has TRBV20-1 and TRBJ2-5, with D tentatively TRBD1 or TRBD2 (5 bases each). Trimming pared 5 bases from V and 7 bases from J, leaving 17 bases between. The CDR3 extends over 13 amino acids. CDR1 is DFQATT, CDR2 SNEGSKA, per germline (reference sequence). This CDR3 reads CSALGDPRATQYF. CDR3 DNA sequence: TGCAGTGCTTTGGGGGACCCCCGGGCGACCCAGTACTTC.

CDR3 protein: CSARRHGPYNEQFF. CDR3 nucleotide sequence: TGCAGTGCTAGGCGCCATGGACCCTACAATGAGCAGTTCTTC. The chain carries TRBV20-1 and TRBJ2-1, with D uncertain. Germline V lookup: CDR1 DFQATT, CDR2 SNEGSKA (reference sequence). Trimming removed 3 bases from V and 2 bases from J, with 11 bases in between. This CDR3 has 14 amino acids.

The chain recombines TRBV20-1 with TRBJ1-4; TRBD1 matches at 9 bases. V was clipped by 5 bases and J by 5 bases; unmatched bases: 3. The CDR3 is made up of 13 amino acids. Per germline, CDR1 DFQATT and CDR2 SNEGSKA (reference sequence). The DNA of the CDR3 is TGCAGTGCTGTCGGGACAGGGAATGAAAAACTGTTTTTT. Its translation is CSAVGTGNEKLFF.

The chain recombines TRBV5-1 with TRBJ2-4; the match to TRBD1 covers 8 bases. The J call may be in error: the DNA end matches TRBJ2-7 better. CDR1 and CDR2 (germline): SGHRS, YFSETQ. The CDR3 is made up of 14 amino acids. The CDR3 nucleotides read TGCGCCAGCAGACCTTGGACAGGGAATTACGAGCAGTACTTC. Residues: CASRPWTGNYEQYF.

This clonotype was seen many times. The rearrangement uses TRBV2 and TRBJ2-5; tentative D call: TRBD1 (5 bases). Per germline, CDR1 SNHLY and CDR2 FYNNEI. The CDR3 runs to 13 residues. Trimming stripped 4 bases from V and 2 bases from J, with 8 bases between. The CDR3 loop reads CASSVNRQETQYF. The CDR3, as DNA: TGTGCCAGCAGTGTTAACAGGCAAGAGACCCAGTACTTC.

Ten or more counts support this clonotype. The chain joins TRBV5-1 to TRBJ1-2, with a tentative D call TRBD1 (5 bases). This CDR3 contains 13 residues. Germline V gene lookup returns CDR1 SGHRS and CDR2 YFSETQ. Trimming shortened V by 0 bases and J by 8 bases, and 11 bases separated the two germline ends. CDR3 loop: CASSLVAGWGYTF. The CDR3, as DNA: TGCGCCAGCAGCTTGGTGGCAGGGTGGGGCTACACCTTC. The variable domain in full, completed from reference TRBV5-1 and TRBJ1-2, reads KAGVTQTPRYLIKTRGQQVTLSCSPISGHRSVSWYQQTPGQGLQFLFEYFSETQRNKGNFPGRFSGRQFSNSRSEMNVSTLELGDSALYLCASSLVAGWGYTFGSGTRLTVV.

The chain recombines TRBV11-2 with TRBJ1-1; D might be TRBD1 (6 bases). CDR1 is SGHAT, CDR2 FQNNGV, per germline. The V and J ends lost 5 bases and 4 bases respectively, with 17 bases between them. CDR3 size: 15 residues. The CDR3 sequence is CASSPRERGGTEAFF. The CDR3 DNA sequence: TGTGCCAGCAGCCCACGGGAGCGAGGGGGCACTGAAGCTTTCTTT.

This clonotype has a count of ten or more. V and J are TRBV20-1 and TRBJ2-7, with D maybe TRBD2 (5 bases). The CDR3 extends over 15 amino acids. The V end lost 3 bases, the J end lost 7 bases, and 22 bases lay between the germline ends. CDR1 and CDR2 from the germline V gene are DFQATT and SNEGSKA (reference sequence). The DNA of the CDR3 is TGCAGTGCTAGTAGGCCCAGCGGCTCTTTTAGGGAGCAGTACTTC. Protein sequence: CSASRPSGSFREQYF.

The V call is TRBV5-6, the J call TRBJ1-1; maybe TRBD1 (6 bases). V was trimmed by 2 bases and J by 3 bases, leaving 14 bases between them. The germline CDR1 and CDR2 sequences are SGHDT and YYEEEE. CDR3 length: 15 amino acids. The DNA for the CDR3 is TGTGCCAGCAGCTTTAGGGGGAGCGGACACACTGAAGCTTTCTTT. Its translation: CASSFRGSGHTEAFF.

The chain is built from TRBV7-2 and TRBJ2-1; 9 positions agree with TRBD2. V trimming: 2 bases; J trimming: 4 bases; junction bases outside the gene matches: 9. Germline CDR1 is SGHTA and CDR2 is FQGNSA. The CDR3 contains 17 residues. The CDR3 DNA is TGTGCCAGCAGCTTATCGGCGGGGGGGCCGCTTTACAATGAGCAGTTCTTC. Translating gives CASSLSAGGPLYNEQFF.

This clonotype was counted many times. This may be a read error: a much more frequent sequence differs by one nucleotide. The genes are TRBV29-1 and TRBJ2-1; 8 nucleotides align to TRBD2. Germline V gene lookup returns CDR1 SQVTM and CDR2 ANQGSEA. V lost 4 bases and J lost 5; bases outside the gene matches: 4. The CDR3 spans 13 residues. The CDR3 protein is CSVGGGFNNEQFF. CDR3 in DNA: TGCAGCGTTGGCGGGGGGTTTAACAATGAGCAGTTCTTC.

This clonotype has at least ten counts. The CDR3 region is CATSRDPGGLEGYTF. Here the CDR3 DNA reads TGTGCCACCAGCAGAGATCCGGGAGGACTGGAAGGCTACACCTTC. This chain links TRBV15 with TRBJ1-2; D unresolved. V shed 0 bases and J shed 8 bases, with 16 bases lying between them. Germline CDR1 reads LNHNV; CDR2 reads YYDKDF (reference sequence). This CDR3 spans 15 amino acids.

The V and J genes are TRBV20-1 and TRBJ1-1; D uncertain. The CDR3 is made up of 14 amino acids. Trimming stripped 1 base from V and 7 bases from J, with 16 bases between. Germline V gene sequence: CDR1 DFQATT, CDR2 SNEGSKA (reference sequence). CDR3 residues: CSARVRGVNFEAFF. DNA for the CDR3: TGCAGTGCTAGAGTCCGGGGAGTCAATTTTGAAGCTTTCTTT.

Ten or more counts support this clonotype. The chain is built from TRBV7-2 and TRBJ2-4, with D maybe TRBD1 (6 bases). Germline CDR1 SGHTA, CDR2 FQGNSA. The V end lost 5 bases, the J end lost 7 bases, and 12 bases lay between the germline ends. The CDR3 loop spans 13 amino acids. The CDR3 DNA follows: TGTGCCAGCAGCATTGACAGGCGGAACATTCAGTACTTC. Translation gives CASSIDRRNIQYF.

This clonotype was seen only a few times. A read error is possible here, since a much larger clone lies one base away. V gene TRBV20-1 combines with J gene TRBJ2-4, with 9 bases aligning to TRBD2. The J call may not be correct, given that the DNA end is closer to TRBJ2-7. This CDR3 region has 17 residues. The germline gives CDR1 DFQATT, CDR2 SNEGSKA (reference sequence). The chain's CDR3 is CSASAGTSLLDGDEQYF. The CDR3, as DNA: TGCAGTGCTAGTGCCGGGACTAGCTTGTTGGATGGCGACGAGCAGTACTTC.

In its sample, this clonotype was seen a few times. The DNA for the CDR3 is TGTGCCAGCAGGGGCAGGGCGGGCCCCTACGAGCAGTACTTC. Protein sequence: CASRGRAGPYEQYF. This chain uses TRBV6-6 with TRBJ2-7; perhaps D is TRBD1 or TRBD2 (5 bases each). With 6 bases removed from V and 2 bases from J, the gap between germline ends came to 14 bases. The CDR3 contains 14 residues. Germline V gives CDR1 MNHNY, CDR2 SVGAGI (reference sequence).

The V call is TRBV18, the J call TRBJ2-3; the D is unclear. The CDR3 extends over 11 amino acids. Trimming cost V 5 bases and J 7 bases, with 7 bases left between them. Germline V gene sequence: CDR1 KGHSH, CDR2 LQKENI. In nucleotides, the CDR3 is TGTGCCAGCTCAGGCCCCCATACGCAGTATTTT. It translates to CASSGPHTQYF.

This chain connects TRBV20-1 to TRBJ1-6; the match to TRBD1 covers 10 bases. Germline CDR1 reads DFQATT; CDR2 reads SNEGSKA (reference sequence). J gave up 10 bases and V 3 bases, and 15 bases lay outside the gene matches. CDR3 length equals 17 residues. The CDR3 nucleotides are TGCAGTGCTAGGTCCGGGACAGGGGCCGCCCCAGGCTCACCCCTCCACTTT. Translating gives CSARSGTGAAPGSPLHF.

This chain joins TRBV7-9 and TRBJ1-3; 7 nucleotides agree with TRBD1. CDR1 and CDR2 from the germline V gene are SEHNR and FQNEAQ (reference sequence). The CDR3 is 14 residues long. After removal of 4 bases from V and 4 bases from J, the junction contained 4 bases not matched to a gene. Here the CDR3 DNA reads TGTGCCAGCAGCTCTTCGGGACAGGGAAACACCATATATTTT. The encoded protein is CASSSSGQGNTIYF.

The chain combines TRBV7-2 with TRBJ1-4, with a weak D call TRBD1 (6 bases). The CDR3 contains 15 residues. Deletions cut 5 bases from V and 3 bases from J, with 13 bases between. Germline V gene data show CDR1 as SGHTA and CDR2 as FQGNSA. The DNA of the CDR3 is TGTGCCAGCAGCACAGCGACAGGACCTAATGAAAAACTGTTTTTT. As protein: CASSTATGPNEKLFF.